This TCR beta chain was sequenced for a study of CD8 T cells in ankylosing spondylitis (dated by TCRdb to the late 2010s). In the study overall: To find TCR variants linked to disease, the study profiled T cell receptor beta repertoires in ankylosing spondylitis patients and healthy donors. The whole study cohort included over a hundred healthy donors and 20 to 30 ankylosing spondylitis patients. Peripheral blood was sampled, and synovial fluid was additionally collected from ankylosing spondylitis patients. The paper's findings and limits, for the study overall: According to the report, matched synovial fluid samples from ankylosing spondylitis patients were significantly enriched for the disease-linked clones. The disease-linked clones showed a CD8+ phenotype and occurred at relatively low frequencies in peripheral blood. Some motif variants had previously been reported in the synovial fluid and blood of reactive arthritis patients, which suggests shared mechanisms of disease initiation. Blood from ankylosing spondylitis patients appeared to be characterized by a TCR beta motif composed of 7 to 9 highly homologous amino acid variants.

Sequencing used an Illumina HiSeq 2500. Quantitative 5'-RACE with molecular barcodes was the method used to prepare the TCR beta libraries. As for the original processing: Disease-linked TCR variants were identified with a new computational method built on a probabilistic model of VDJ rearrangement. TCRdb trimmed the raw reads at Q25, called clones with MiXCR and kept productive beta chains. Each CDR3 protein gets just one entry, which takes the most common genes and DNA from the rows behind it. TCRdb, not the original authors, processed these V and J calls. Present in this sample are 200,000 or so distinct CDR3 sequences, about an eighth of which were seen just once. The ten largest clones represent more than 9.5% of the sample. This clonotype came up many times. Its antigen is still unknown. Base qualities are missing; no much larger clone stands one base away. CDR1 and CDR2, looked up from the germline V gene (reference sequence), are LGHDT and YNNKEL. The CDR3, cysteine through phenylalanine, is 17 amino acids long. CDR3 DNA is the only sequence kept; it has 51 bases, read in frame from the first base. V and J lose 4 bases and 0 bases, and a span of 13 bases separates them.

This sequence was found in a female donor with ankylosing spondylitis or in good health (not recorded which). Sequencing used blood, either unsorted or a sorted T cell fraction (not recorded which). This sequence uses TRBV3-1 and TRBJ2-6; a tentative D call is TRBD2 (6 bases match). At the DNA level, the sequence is TGTGCCAGCAGCCCGCGGGGAGGTTACTCTGGGGCCAACGTCCTGACTTTC. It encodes CASSPRGGYSGANVLTF.